These 25 T cell receptor beta chains came from one sample sequenced in a study of blood T cell repertoires in COVID-19. The protocol was immunoSEQ multiplex PCR, while the TCRdb copy is restricted to in-frame clones and leaves out a portion. This table has about 31,000 clones, approximately 91% appearing once. Sample: peripheral blood. These receptors were taken from a man in his 60s with COVID-19, enrolled during active disease.

The chain recombines TRBV6-4 with TRBJ1-1; TRBD1 is a possible D gene (5 bases). The length of the CDR3 is 13 residues. Trimming removed 2 bases at V and 14 bases at J, with 18 bases between. From germline, CDR1 is MRHNA and CDR2 SNTAGT. This chain's CDR3 is CASSDTFPQVEFF. The DNA for the CDR3 is TGTGCCAGCAGTGACACCTTTCCACAGGTGGAGTTCTTT.

The gene calls are TRBV28 and TRBJ2-4; maybe TRBD1 (6 bases). Germline V gene lookup returns CDR1 MDHEN and CDR2 SYDVKM. The ends were cut back, 7 bases at V and 3 bases at J, with 19 bases in the middle. The CDR3 is made up of 16 amino acids. CDR3 sequence reads: CASNSNRVLGKNIQYF. The CDR3 coding sequence is TGTGCCAGCAACTCTAACAGGGTTTTGGGCAAAAACATTCAGTACTTC. The complete variable domain, with remaining parts taken from reference TRBV28 and TRBJ2-4, reads DVKVTQSSRYLVKRTGEKVFLECVQDMDHENMFWYRQDPGLGLRLIYFSYDVKMKEKGDIPEGYSVSREKKERFSLILESASTNQTSMYLCASNSNRVLGKNIQYFGAGTRLSVL.

This rearrangement joins TRBV28 to TRBJ2-7; the D is unclear. The CDR3 loop spans 14 amino acids. Trimming stripped 1 base from V and 0 bases from J, with 7 bases between. Germline CDR1 MDHEN, CDR2 SYDVKM. CDR3 nucleotide sequence: TGTGCCAGCAGTTTATTCCACTTCTCCTACGAGCAGTACTTC. Its translation is CASSLFHFSYEQYF.

The chain couples TRBV13 to TRBJ1-6; D ambiguous. The germline V gene has CDR1 PRHDT and CDR2 FYEKMQ (reference sequence). The CDR3 has 14 residues. V lost 4 bases and J lost 4, with 8 bases in between. The CDR3 loop reads CASSYSKYNSPLHF. The CDR3, as DNA: TGTGCCAGCAGCTACAGCAAATATAATTCACCCCTCCACTTT.

The chain uses TRBV7-3 and TRBJ2-1; 9 nucleotides align to TRBD2. CDR1 and CDR2 from the germline V gene are SGHTA and FQGTGA. After removal of 1 base from V and 4 bases from J, the junction contained 5 bases not matched to a gene. The CDR3 contains 16 residues. The CDR3 spells CASSLNSAGGYNEQFF. CDR3 nucleotides: TGTGCCAGCAGCTTAAATTCGGCGGGAGGGTACAATGAGCAGTTCTTC.

The sample holds one count of this clone. V and J are TRBV3-1 (or the pseudogene TRBV3-2) and TRBJ1-6, with TRBD1 as a possible D gene (5 bases). The V and J ends lost 9 bases and 9 bases respectively, with 12 bases between them. In germline, CDR1 is LGHDT, CDR2 YNNKEL (reference sequence). The CDR3 consists of 12 residues. CDR3 DNA: TGTGCCAGTAACCAGGGCGCTTCACCCCTCCACTTT. It specifies CASNQGASPLHF.

V is TRBV5-1 and J is TRBJ2-5; D is unresolved. V was trimmed by 0 bases and J by 1 base, leaving 7 bases between them. CDR1 is SGHRS and CDR2 is YFSETQ in the germline V gene. The CDR3 consists of 14 residues. Here the CDR3 reads CASSLGHSQETQYF. The CDR3 DNA reads TGCGCCAGCAGCTTGGGTCACAGCCAAGAGACCCAGTACTTC.

The chain couples TRBV3-1 (or the pseudogene TRBV3-2) to TRBJ2-1; 7 bases map to TRBD2. This CDR3 is built from 13 residues. Per germline, CDR1 LGHDT and CDR2 YNNKEL (reference sequence). The junction had 2 bases not matched to a gene; V was cut back by 1 base and J by 8 bases. DNA for the CDR3: TGTGCCAGCAGCCAAGGGGGGAGGGATGAGCAGTTCTTC. It is translated as CASSQGGRDEQFF.

The chain recombines TRBV18 with TRBJ1-5; tentative D call: TRBD1 (5 bases). This CDR3 comprises 14 residues. The V gene lost 5 bases and the J gene lost 0 bases, with 8 bases spanning the gap. The germline gives CDR1 KGHSH, CDR2 LQKENI. For the CDR3, the DNA is TGTGCCAGCTCAGAGACAGATAGCAATCAGCCCCAGCATTTT. Amino acid sequence: CASSETDSNQPQHF.

The chain is built from TRBV9 and TRBJ2-3; 9 bases are a match to TRBD1. CDR1 is SGDLS, CDR2 YYNGEE, per germline. V lost 3 bases, J lost 5 bases, and 4 bases stayed unmatched. The CDR3 spans 14 residues. The CDR3 protein is CASSGTGVKDTQYF. For the CDR3, the DNA is TGTGCCAGCAGCGGGACAGGGGTGAAAGATACGCAGTATTTT.

The rearrangement links TRBV6-4 to TRBJ1-2, with D maybe TRBD1 (6 bases). This CDR3 contains 12 residues. From germline, CDR1 is MRHNA and CDR2 SNTAGT. With 3 bases removed from V and 7 bases from J, the gap between germline ends came to 9 bases. The CDR3 here is CASSEQGGGYTF. The CDR3 coding sequence is TGTGCCAGCAGTGAACAGGGCGGTGGCTACACCTTC.

This sequence joins TRBV7-9 and TRBJ2-2, with D tentatively TRBD2 (6 bases). V was cut by 7 bases and J by 2 bases, with 17 bases left in between. CDR3 length equals 16 residues. Germline-derived CDR1 and CDR2 are SEHNR and FQNEAQ (reference sequence). The CDR3 sequence: CASTRGGSINTGELFF. The CDR3 DNA reads as TGTGCCAGCACCCGTGGGGGGAGTATTAACACCGGGGAGCTGTTTTTT. The full variable domain, its missing parts supplied by reference TRBV7-9 and TRBJ2-2, is DTGVSQNPRHKITKRGQNVTFRCDPISEHNRLYWYRQTLGQGPEFLTYFQNEAQLEKSRLLSDRFSAERPKGSFSTLEIQRTEQGDSAMYLCASTRGGSINTGELFFGEGSRLTVL.

V and J are TRBV11-2 and TRBJ2-1; D call uncertain. Germline lookup yields CDR1 SGHAT and CDR2 FQNNGV. Trimming removed 1 base from V and 4 bases from J, with 11 bases in between. The CDR3 spans 15 residues. The CDR3 sequence is CASSLGPGFYNEQFF. In DNA form, the CDR3 reads TGTGCCAGCAGCTTAGGCCCCGGGTTTTACAATGAGCAGTTCTTC.

Only a few counts were recorded for this clone. The rearrangement links TRBV6-6 to TRBJ1-5, with TRBD1 matching 9 bases. This CDR3 comprises 16 residues. Looked up from germline, CDR1 is MNHNY and CDR2 is SVGAGI (reference sequence). Losses at the gene ends were 5 bases for V and 2 bases for J; bases not matched to a gene: 7. The CDR3 DNA follows: TGTGCCAGCAGTCAACAGGGGGCGCCCGGCAATCAGCCCCAGCATTTT. This codes for CASSQQGAPGNQPQHF.

The chain links TRBV6-2 or TRBV6-3 to TRBJ2-1, with TRBD2 identical over 9 bases. This CDR3 comprises 15 residues. Germline V CDR1 and CDR2: MNHEY, SVGEGT. V gave up 2 bases and J gave up 4 bases; unmatched junction bases: 3. CDR3 DNA: TGTGCCAGCAGTTACCCTAGCGGGGATTACAATGAGCAGTTCTTC. Translated, it gives CASSYPSGDYNEQFF.

This clone was seen just once. The chain couples TRBV27 to TRBJ2-3; D may be TRBD2 (6 bases). With 8 bases removed from V and 2 bases from J, the gap between germline ends came to 32 bases. The V gene's germline CDR1 is MNHEY and CDR2 SMNVEV (reference sequence). The CDR3 has 20 residues. CDR3 DNA: TGTGCCAGCGGGAGACGGAGGGCCTCTGAGAGACCTAAAGCCACAGATACGCAGTATTTT. Its protein product is CASGRRRASERPKATDTQYF.

The V and J genes are TRBV6-5 and TRBJ2-2; the D gene is possibly TRBD2 (5 bases). Deletions cut 8 bases from V and 3 bases from J, with 13 bases between. Germline loops: CDR1 MNHEY, CDR2 SVGAGI. The CDR3 contains 14 residues. The CDR3 coding sequence is TGTGCCAGCGGAGTCGGGGTCTACACCGGGGAGCTGTTTTTT. Translated: CASGVGVYTGELFF.

V is TRBV6-6 and J is TRBJ1-4; perhaps TRBD1 as D (6 bases). Trimming left V 5 bases short and J 0 bases short, with 13 bases between. The germline gives CDR1 MNHNY, CDR2 SVGAGI (reference sequence). This CDR3 comprises 16 residues. DNA of the CDR3: TGTGCCAGCAGTCCAGACAGGACCCCAACTAATGAAAAACTGTTTTTT. It is translated as CASSPDRTPTNEKLFF.

The genes are TRBV7-2 and TRBJ2-3, with TRBD2 matching over 13 bases. After removal of 5 bases from V and 4 bases from J, the junction contained 9 bases not matched to a gene. There are 17 residues in the CDR3. Germline loops: CDR1 SGHTA, CDR2 FQGNSA. CDR3 in amino acids: CASSPLRTSGSADTQYF. The CDR3 bases are TGTGCCAGCAGCCCTCTACGGACTAGCGGGAGTGCAGATACGCAGTATTTT.

The chain carries TRBV5-4 and TRBJ2-7; 7 nucleotides align to TRBD1. The J segment lost 1 base and the V segment lost 3 bases, leaving 7 bases of the junction unmatched. Germline assignment: CDR1 SGHNT and CDR2 YYREEE (reference sequence). The CDR3 is 15 amino acids. DNA for the CDR3: TGTGCCAGCAGCTCAAGAAAACAGGGGTCCTACGAGCAGTACTTC. This sequence encodes CASSSRKQGSYEQYF.

The chain has TRBV6-5 and TRBJ2-7; TRBD2 agrees at 9 bases. This CDR3 spans 15 amino acids. V dropped 0 bases and J dropped 6; count of bases not matched to a gene: 6. The germline gives CDR1 MNHEY, CDR2 SVGAGI. The CDR3 DNA is TGTGCCAGCAGTTACTCCGGCGGGAGGGCCCGCGAGCAGTACTTC. Translation gives CASSYSGGRAREQYF.

J is TRBJ2-6 and V is TRBV3-1 (or the pseudogene TRBV3-2); no reliable D call. Trimming took off 1 base at V and 0 bases at J, with 4 bases between the two ends. In germline, CDR1 is LGHDT, CDR2 YNNKEL (reference sequence). This CDR3 region has 15 residues. The CDR3 sequence: CASSQVYSGANVLTF. CDR3 nucleotide sequence: TGTGCCAGCAGCCAAGTCTACTCTGGGGCCAACGTCCTGACTTTC.

The V and J genes are TRBV2 and TRBJ2-1; D is possibly TRBD2 (5 bases). Trimming removed 6 bases from V and 11 bases from J, with 14 bases in between. CDR3 length equals 12 residues. From germline, CDR1 is SNHLY and CDR2 FYNNEI. CDR3 protein: CASSDQRLKQFF. The CDR3 DNA follows: TGTGCCAGCAGCGACCAGCGACTAAAGCAGTTCTTC.

Only one count was recorded for this clone. CDR3 amino acids: CASSFLGGLNQPQHF. The CDR3 nucleotides read TGTGCCAGCAGTTTTCTAGGGGGCCTCAATCAGCCCCAGCATTTT. This chain links TRBV28 with TRBJ1-5; 7 bases are a match to TRBD1. This CDR3 region has 15 residues. Germline CDR1 reads MDHEN; CDR2 reads SYDVKM. The ends lost 3 bases at V and 3 bases at J; junction bases unmatched: 5.

V gene TRBV6-1 combines with J gene TRBJ1-1; D is unclear. Trimming shortened V by 0 bases and J by 8 bases, and 16 bases separated the two germline ends. The CDR3 is 15 residues long. CDR1 and CDR2 (germline): MNHNS, SASEGT. The CDR3 DNA reads TGTGCCAGCAGTGAAGCGCGTTCCACCCACGGGGAAGCTTTCTTT. The encoded protein is CASSEARSTHGEAFF.